This T cell receptor (beta chain) was obtained from a study of identical twins. This clonotype has a handful of counts. The antigen is undetermined. In TCRdb, the 5' RACE reads were re-called with MiXCR into one record per CDR3 protein. The repertoire holds hundreds of thousands of distinct CDR3 sequences, with roughly 12% as singletons. Points from the study as a whole: Twins shared beta out-of-frame sequences in excess, but this excess was weaker. Whereas memory repertoires showed no such difference, abundant cord blood beta clonotypes carried fewer insertions.

V shed 4 bases and J 10 bases; nucleotides not matched to a gene: 7. The CDR3 runs to 12 residues. CDR1 and CDR2 (germline): MGHDK, SYGVNS. This sample was shared with a second study, whose subject was yellow fever vaccine responses in identical twins.

The sequencing sample was made of PBMCs. The sequence derives from a young woman in good health. V is TRBV25-1 and J is TRBJ2-7; TRBD1 matches 7 bases. CDR3 coding DNA: TGTGCCAGCAGTGCCGGGACAGCCACACAGTACTTC. Its protein product is CASSAGTATQYF.